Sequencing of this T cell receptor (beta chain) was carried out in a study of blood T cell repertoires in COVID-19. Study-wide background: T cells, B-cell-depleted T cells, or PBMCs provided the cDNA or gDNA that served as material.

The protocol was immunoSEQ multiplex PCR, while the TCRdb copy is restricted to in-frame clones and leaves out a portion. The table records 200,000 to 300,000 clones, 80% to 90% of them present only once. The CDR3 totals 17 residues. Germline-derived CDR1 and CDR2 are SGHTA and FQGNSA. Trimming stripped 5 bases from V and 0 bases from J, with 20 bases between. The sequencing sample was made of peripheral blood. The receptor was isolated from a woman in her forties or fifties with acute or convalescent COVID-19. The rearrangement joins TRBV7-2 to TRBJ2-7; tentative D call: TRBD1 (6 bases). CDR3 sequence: CASSPGPGQRSSYEQYF. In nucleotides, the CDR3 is TGTGCCAGCAGCCCAGGCCCTGGACAGCGATCCTCCTACGAGCAGTACTTC.